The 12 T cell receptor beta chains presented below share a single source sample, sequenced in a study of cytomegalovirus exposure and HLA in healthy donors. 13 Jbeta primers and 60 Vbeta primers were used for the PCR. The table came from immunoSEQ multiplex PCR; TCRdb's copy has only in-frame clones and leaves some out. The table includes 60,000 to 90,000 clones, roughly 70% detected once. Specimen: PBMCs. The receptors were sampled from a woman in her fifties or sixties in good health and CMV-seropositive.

CDR3: CASSSGLADYEQYF. CDR3 DNA sequence: TGTGCCAGCAGCTCGGGACTAGCGGACTACGAGCAGTACTTC. This chain connects TRBV7-9 to TRBJ2-7; 11 bases are shared with TRBD2. The J segment lost 3 bases and the V segment lost 4 bases, leaving 2 bases of the junction unmatched. Germline CDR1 and CDR2: SEHNR and FQNEAQ (reference sequence). This CDR3 is built from 14 residues.

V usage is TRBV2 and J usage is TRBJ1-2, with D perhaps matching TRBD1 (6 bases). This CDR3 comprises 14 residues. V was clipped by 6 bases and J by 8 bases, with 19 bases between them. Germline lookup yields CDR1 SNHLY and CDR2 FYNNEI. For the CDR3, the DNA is TGTGCCAGCAGCCCCCAGGGGATAGGTCAGGGCTACACCTTC. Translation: CASSPQGIGQGYTF.

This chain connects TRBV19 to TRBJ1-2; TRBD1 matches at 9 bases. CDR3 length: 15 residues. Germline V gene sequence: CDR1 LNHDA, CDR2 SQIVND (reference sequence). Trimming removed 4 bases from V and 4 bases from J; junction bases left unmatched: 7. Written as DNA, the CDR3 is TGTGCCAGTAGTAGCTACAGGGGGCCGAGCTATGGCTACACCTTC. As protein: CASSSYRGPSYGYTF.

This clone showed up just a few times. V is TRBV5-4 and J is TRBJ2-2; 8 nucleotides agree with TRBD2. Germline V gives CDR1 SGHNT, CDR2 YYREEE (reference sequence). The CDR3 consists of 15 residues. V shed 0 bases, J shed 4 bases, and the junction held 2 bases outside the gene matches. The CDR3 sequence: CASSLDGGGTGELFF. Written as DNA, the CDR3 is TGTGCCAGCAGCTTGGACGGGGGGGGCACCGGGGAGCTGTTTTTT.

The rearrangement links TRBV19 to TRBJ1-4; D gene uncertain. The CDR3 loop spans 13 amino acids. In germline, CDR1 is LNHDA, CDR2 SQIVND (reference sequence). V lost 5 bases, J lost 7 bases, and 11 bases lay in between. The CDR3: CASSPQRSEKLFF. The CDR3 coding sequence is TGTGCCAGTAGTCCCCAAAGGAGTGAAAAACTGTTTTTT.

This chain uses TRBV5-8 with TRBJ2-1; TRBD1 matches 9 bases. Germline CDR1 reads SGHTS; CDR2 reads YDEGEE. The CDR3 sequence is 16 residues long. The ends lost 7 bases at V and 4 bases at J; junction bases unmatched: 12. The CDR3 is CASAVLGGTGYNEQFF. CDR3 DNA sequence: TGTGCCAGCGCCGTTTTGGGTGGGACAGGGTACAATGAGCAGTTCTTC.

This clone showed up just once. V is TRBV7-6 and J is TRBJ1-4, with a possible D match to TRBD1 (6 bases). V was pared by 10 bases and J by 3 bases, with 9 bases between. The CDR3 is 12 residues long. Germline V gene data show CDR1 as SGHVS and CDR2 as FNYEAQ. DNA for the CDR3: TGTGCCAAACGACAGGCTAATGAAAAACTGTTTTTT. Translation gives CAKRQANEKLFF.

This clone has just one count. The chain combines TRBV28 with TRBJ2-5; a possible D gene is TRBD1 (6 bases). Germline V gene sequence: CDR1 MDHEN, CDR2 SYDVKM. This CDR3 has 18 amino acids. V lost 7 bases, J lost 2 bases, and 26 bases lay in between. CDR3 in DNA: TGTGCCAGCACTCCTTCCGGGACACGCGAACGAGGGCAAGAGACCCAGTACTTC. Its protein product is CASTPSGTRERGQETQYF.

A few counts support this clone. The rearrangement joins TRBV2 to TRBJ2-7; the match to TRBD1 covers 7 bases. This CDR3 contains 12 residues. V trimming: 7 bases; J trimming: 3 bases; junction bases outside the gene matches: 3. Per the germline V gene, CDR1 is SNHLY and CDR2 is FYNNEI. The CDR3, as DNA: TGTGCCAGCACCGGGACAGACTACGAGCAGTACTTC. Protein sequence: CASTGTDYEQYF.

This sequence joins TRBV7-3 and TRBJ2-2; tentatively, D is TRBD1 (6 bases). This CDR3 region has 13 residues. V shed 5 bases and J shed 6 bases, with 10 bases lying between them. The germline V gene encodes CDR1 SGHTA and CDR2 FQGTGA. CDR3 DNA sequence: TGTGCCAGCAGCCCGAGGGGGTCCGGGGAGCTGTTTTTT. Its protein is CASSPRGSGELFF.

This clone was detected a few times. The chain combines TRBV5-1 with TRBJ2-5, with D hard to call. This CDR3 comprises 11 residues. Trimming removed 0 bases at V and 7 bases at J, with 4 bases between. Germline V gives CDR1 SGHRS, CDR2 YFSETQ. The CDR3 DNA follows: TGCGCCAGCAGCTTGGCGGGGACCCAGTACTTC. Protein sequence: CASSLAGTQYF.

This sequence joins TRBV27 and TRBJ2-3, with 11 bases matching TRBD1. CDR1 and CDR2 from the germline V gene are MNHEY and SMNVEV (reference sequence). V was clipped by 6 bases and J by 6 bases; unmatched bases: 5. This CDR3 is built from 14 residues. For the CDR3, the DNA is TGTGCCAGCAGAGGGACAGGGGGAGTGGATACGCAGTATTTT. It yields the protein CASRGTGGVDTQYF.